This T cell receptor beta chain is drawn from a study of blood T cell repertoires in COVID-19. The protocol was immunoSEQ multiplex PCR, while the TCRdb copy is restricted to in-frame clones and leaves out a portion. The sample has a few hundred thousand clones, almost 90% seen once. V lost 8 bases to trimming and J lost 0 bases, with 11 bases between them. Germline V gene data show CDR1 as MDHEN and CDR2 as SYDVKM. The CDR3 runs 14 residues. The chain uses TRBV28 and TRBJ2-4, with a weak D call TRBD2 (5 bases). Sequenced material: PBMCs or T cells enriched from blood (not recorded which). The origin of this receptor is a woman under 40 who had been exposed to COVID-19. The CDR3 DNA reads as TGTGCCAGCTTCACGCGGGTAGCCAAAAACATTCAGTACTTC. It specifies CASFTRVAKNIQYF.